This T cell receptor (beta chain) was retrieved from a study of CD8 T cells in Susac syndrome. Reverse transcription of roughly 0.45 to 1 ug RNA was carried out with random hexamers. Amplification of TCR beta CDR3 by immunoSEQ multiplex PCR spanned 54 Vbeta and 13 Jbeta. TCRdb passed the immunoSEQ multiplex PCR reads through MiXCR, listing each CDR3 protein once. The sample records 300,000 to 350,000 distinct CDR3 sequences, about 91% being singletons. V gave up 5 bases and J gave up 1 base; unmatched junction bases: 16. The CDR3 extends over 17 amino acids. The germline V gene has CDR1 DFQATT and CDR2 SNEGSKA (reference sequence).

The TCR originated in a human donor with multiple sclerosis. J is TRBJ1-1 and V is TRBV20-1; 7 bases map to TRBD1. Sequencing was performed on CD4+ T cells from PBMCs. The CDR3 DNA reads as TGCAGTGCTTTTACAGTTAACCGGGACAGCTGGAACACTGAAGCTTTCTTT. The encoded protein is CSAFTVNRDSWNTEAFF.